The sequence of this TCR beta chain was determined in a study of regulatory T cells in long-lasting Graves disease. With regard to this clonotype: The antigen remains undetermined. The junction and the germline gene differ at one end; a read error may be behind it.

CDR3 length: 14 amino acids. Germline V lookup: CDR1 SGHAT, CDR2 FQNNGV. Construction of TCR beta libraries relied on iRepertoire HTBI primers and on Arm-PCR targeting CDR3 regions. TCRdb passed the multiplex PCR reads through MiXCR, listing each CDR3 protein once. The sample has roughly 500,000 distinct CDR3 sequences, approximately 13% seen once; the top ten hold roughly a tenth. The time point: newly diagnosed GD, antithyroid drugs for less than 3 months. Isolated PBMC RNA provided the starting material for the TCR library. Staff drew about 8.2 milliliters of peripheral blood into EDTA tubes. General study points: Persistent Graves' patients showed reduced TCR diversity versus newly diagnosed patients.

The data were also submitted as part of a second study, on T cells in Graves' hyperthyroidism and ophthalmopathy. This second study notes: Graves' hyperthyroidism was deemed stable given no ophthalmopathy progression within 18 months.

The receptor was isolated from a man aged 25 to 40 with Graves disease. The genes are TRBV11-2 and TRBJ2-5, with D possibly being TRBD1 (5 bases). The sample here was peripheral blood mononuclear cells (PBMCs), taken at new diagnosis, from a patient treated with antithyroid drugs. The CDR3 sequence: CAGSLVQGQETQYF. The CDR3 bases are TGTGCCGGCAGCTTAGTTCAGGGACAAGAGACCCAGTACTTC.